The 21 T cell receptor beta chains in this list originate from one sample, sequenced in a study of blood T cell repertoires in COVID-19. The method was immunoSEQ multiplex PCR; TCRdb's version includes in-frame clones alone and lacks a portion of them. The sample shows about 330,000 clones, 75% to 85% of them seen only once. Source material: peripheral blood. The receptors originated from a human donor in a cohort sampled during active COVID-19.

The rearrangement links TRBV11-2 to TRBJ2-6; 7 nucleotides line up with TRBD1. Germline CDR1 is SGHAT and CDR2 is FQNNGV. The CDR3 spans 18 residues. The trim removed 7 bases at V and 2 bases at J, leaving 14 bases unmatched. The CDR3 protein is CASIRTGILGTGANVLTF. The CDR3 DNA reads as TGTGCCAGCATAAGGACAGGAATTTTGGGCACTGGGGCCAACGTCCTGACTTTC. Full variable domain (rest looked up from reference TRBV11-2 and TRBJ2-6): EAGVAQSPRYKIIEKRQSVAFWCNPISGHATLYWYQQILGQGPKLLIQFQNNGVVDDSQLPKDRFSAERLKGVDSTLKIQPAKLEDSAVYLCASIRTGILGTGANVLTFGAGSRLTVL.

V and J are TRBV19 and TRBJ1-5; 12 bases map to TRBD1. Germline V gene data show CDR1 as LNHDA and CDR2 as SQIVND (reference sequence). Trimming cost V 10 bases and J 8 bases; bases outside gene matches: 12. This CDR3 is 15 amino acids long. The CDR3 DNA reads as TGTGCCATTCTCAACCCGGGACAGGGGGCCAAGCCCCAGCATTTT. This codes for CAILNPGQGAKPQHF.

This clone was seen many times. The rearrangement joins TRBV20-1 to TRBJ1-6; D uncertain. V dropped 3 bases and J dropped 9 bases, with 18 bases sitting between them. The CDR3 runs 15 residues. Germline V gives CDR1 DFQATT, CDR2 SNEGSKA (reference sequence). CDR3 sequence: CSASPDTVRASPLHF. CDR3 DNA: TGCAGTGCTAGTCCCGATACAGTGAGGGCTTCACCCCTCCACTTT.

This clone came up once. V and J are TRBV30 and TRBJ1-1; D perhaps matches TRBD1 (6 bases). Between the trimmed V and J ends, which lost 2 bases and 1 base, there was a span of 17 bases. The CDR3 runs to 16 residues. Germline-derived CDR1 and CDR2 are GTSNPN and SVGIG (reference sequence). The CDR3 reads CAWSPSLTGKNTEAFF. For the CDR3, the DNA is TGTGCCTGGAGTCCTTCCCTAACAGGGAAGAACACTGAAGCTTTCTTT.

This sequence joins TRBV2 and TRBJ1-2, with 9 bases that match TRBD1. V was pared by 6 bases and J by 12 bases, with 14 bases of the junction left unmatched. This CDR3 has 14 amino acids. From germline, CDR1 is SNHLY and CDR2 FYNNEI. As DNA, the CDR3 is TGTGCCAGCAGCCCCTTGGGACAGGGACCTATGAACACCTTC. Its protein product is CASSPLGQGPMNTF.

The chain combines TRBV7-3 with TRBJ2-2; D ambiguous. V was cut by 0 bases and J by 7 bases, with 9 bases left in between. CDR3 length: 14 residues. Per the germline V gene, CDR1 is SGHTA and CDR2 is FQGTGA. This chain's CDR3 is CASSLTTVSGELFF. The CDR3 nucleotides read TGTGCCAGCAGCTTAACAACAGTCAGCGGGGAGCTGTTTTTT.

This clone was picked up a small number of times. The chain is built from TRBV6-4 and TRBJ2-3; 7 bases agree with TRBD1. The CDR3 consists of 15 residues. Trimming removed 0 bases from V and 2 bases from J; junction bases left unmatched: 2. Per germline, CDR1 MRHNA and CDR2 SNTAGT. The CDR3 nucleotides read TGTGCCAGCAGTGACTCTCAGGGGGACACAGATACGCAGTATTTT. As protein: CASSDSQGDTDTQYF.

V is TRBV12-3 or TRBV12-4 and J is TRBJ2-4; D is perhaps TRBD2 (5 bases). The CDR3 covers 13 residues. V lost 1 base, J lost 9 bases, and 10 bases lay in between. For the CDR3, the DNA is TGTGCCAGCAGTTTAGAAGGTCGGGGCATTCAGTACTTC. This gives the protein CASSLEGRGIQYF.

This chain joins TRBV7-8 and TRBJ1-2; TRBD1 matches at 7 bases. V lost 3 bases, J lost 4 bases, and 14 bases stayed unmatched. Germline-derived CDR1 and CDR2 are SGHVS and FQNEAQ. This CDR3 has 17 residues. This CDR3 is CASSLGQSNLRGYGYTF. CDR3 bases: TGTGCCAGCAGCTTGGGACAGTCTAACCTTCGCGGCTATGGCTACACCTTC.

The chain combines TRBV6-1 with TRBJ1-2; no firm D call. Germline values: CDR1 MNHNS, CDR2 SASEGT. The length of the CDR3 is 14 residues. Trimming removed 0 bases from V and 3 bases from J, with 8 bases in between. The CDR3 coding sequence is TGTGCCAGCAGTGAAGCGCCTGGGCACTATGGCTACACCTTC. Encoded protein: CASSEAPGHYGYTF.

The chain links TRBV21-1 to TRBJ2-7; TRBD2, as called in the table, went unchecked against the DNA. TRBV21-1 is a listed pseudogene. This CDR3 has 15 amino acids. The CDR3 protein is CASRSKRGGAYEQYF. In DNA form, the CDR3 reads TGTGCCAGCAGATCAAAACGTGGCGGAGCCTACGAGCAGTACTTC.

The J gene is TRBJ1-1, the V gene TRBV5-5; TRBD1 matches 7 bases. This CDR3 has 13 residues. CDR1 SGHKS and CDR2 YYEKEE come from the germline V gene (reference sequence). The J segment lost 4 bases and the V segment lost 4 bases, leaving 4 bases of the junction unmatched. CDR3 sequence reads: CASSRQGGTEAFF. CDR3 nucleotide sequence: TGTGCCAGCAGCCGACAGGGCGGCACTGAAGCTTTCTTT.

The rearrangement uses TRBV10-3 and TRBJ1-5, with D unclear. This CDR3 comprises 15 residues. Germline loops: CDR1 ENHRY, CDR2 SYGVKD. V dropped 2 bases and J dropped 2 bases, with 10 bases sitting between them. CDR3 residues: CAISERGGGNQPQHF. CDR3 nucleotide sequence: TGTGCCATCAGTGAGAGAGGAGGCGGCAATCAGCCCCAGCATTTT.

The chain links TRBV13 to TRBJ2-2, with D tentatively TRBD2 (6 bases). The CDR3 runs to 17 residues. The V gene lost 4 bases and the J gene lost 8 bases, with 23 bases spanning the gap. Per the germline V gene, CDR1 is PRHDT and CDR2 is FYEKMQ (reference sequence). CDR3 nucleotide sequence: TGTGCCAGCAGCTCGGGACTTCTCCTTGGAAGCGTAGGGGAGCTGTTTTTT. Translating gives CASSSGLLLGSVGELFF.

This chain's CDR3 is CASSGGANTQYF. CDR3 nucleotide sequence: TGTGCCTCCAGCGGGGGGGCGAATACGCAGTATTTT. The gene calls are TRBV10-3 and TRBJ2-3, with 10 bases identical to TRBD2. The germline gives CDR1 ENHRY, CDR2 SYGVKD. The CDR3 sequence is 12 residues long. V lost 11 bases and J lost 7; bases outside the gene matches: 6.

This clone was detected only once. The chain links TRBV25-1 to TRBJ2-2; 12 bases match TRBD1. The length of the CDR3 is 17 residues. V shed 3 bases and J 7 bases; nucleotides not matched to a gene: 9. The V gene's germline CDR1 is MGHDK and CDR2 SYGVNS. The CDR3 bases are TGTGCCAGCAGTGATTTGGGACAGGGGGCGCGGAGCGGGGAGCTGTTTTTT. Its protein product is CASSDLGQGARSGELFF.

The genes are TRBV12-2 and TRBJ1-5; the listed D gene, TRBD1, was not tested against the DNA. TRBV12-2 is shown as a pseudogene. CDR3 length: 16 residues. The CDR3 loop is CASRCRDRESNQPQHF. Written as DNA, the CDR3 is TGTGCAAGTCGCTGCCGAGACAGGGAGAGCAATCAGCCCCAGCATTTT.

The rearrangement joins TRBV5-1 to TRBJ2-5; a weak D match, TRBD2 (6 bases). V was cut by 0 bases and J by 4 bases, with 13 bases left in between. The germline V gene encodes CDR1 SGHRS and CDR2 YFSETQ. The CDR3 extends over 15 amino acids. The CDR3 region is CASSLGDSLGETQYF. DNA of the CDR3: TGCGCCAGCAGCTTGGGGGACTCACTGGGAGAGACCCAGTACTTC.

The chain couples TRBV14 to TRBJ2-2; TRBD2 might be the D (5 bases). This CDR3 contains 15 residues. Per germline, CDR1 SGHDN and CDR2 FVKESK. V was clipped by 0 bases and J by 4 bases, with 9 bases between them. The CDR3 sequence: CASSQDGRGTGELFF. The CDR3 nucleotides are TGTGCCAGCAGCCAAGACGGACGGGGCACCGGGGAGCTGTTTTTT.

The rearrangement links TRBV4-2 to TRBJ1-1, with TRBD1 identical over 7 bases. Germline V gene lookup returns CDR1 LGHNA and CDR2 YNFKEQ. The CDR3 runs 15 residues. With 3 bases clipped from V and 3 bases from J, the junction kept 7 bases outside the gene matches. Here the CDR3 DNA reads TGTGCCAGCAGCCAGTCGACAGGGTGGGACACTGAAGCTTTCTTT. It is translated as CASSQSTGWDTEAFF.

The chain employs TRBV6-5 and TRBJ1-3; D is perhaps TRBD1 (6 bases). This CDR3 is built from 15 residues. V shed 4 bases and J shed 3 bases, with 13 bases lying between them. Germline V gene sequence: CDR1 MNHEY, CDR2 SVGAGI. As DNA, the CDR3 is TGTGCCAGCAGTTCCACAGGGTCCGGTGGAAACACCATATATTTT. It encodes CASSSTGSGGNTIYF.